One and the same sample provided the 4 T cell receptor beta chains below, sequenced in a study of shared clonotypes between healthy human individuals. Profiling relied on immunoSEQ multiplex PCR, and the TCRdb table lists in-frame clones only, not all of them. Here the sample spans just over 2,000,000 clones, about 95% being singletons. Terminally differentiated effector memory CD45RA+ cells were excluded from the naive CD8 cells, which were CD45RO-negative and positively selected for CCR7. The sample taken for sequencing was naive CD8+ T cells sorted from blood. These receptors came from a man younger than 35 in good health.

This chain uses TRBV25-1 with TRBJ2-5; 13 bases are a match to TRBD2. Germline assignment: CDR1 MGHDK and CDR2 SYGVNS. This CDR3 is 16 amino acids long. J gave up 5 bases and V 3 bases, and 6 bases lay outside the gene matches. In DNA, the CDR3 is TGTGCCAGCAGTGACCCTGGACTAGCGGGAGTGGAGACCCAGTACTTC. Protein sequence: CASSDPGLAGVETQYF.

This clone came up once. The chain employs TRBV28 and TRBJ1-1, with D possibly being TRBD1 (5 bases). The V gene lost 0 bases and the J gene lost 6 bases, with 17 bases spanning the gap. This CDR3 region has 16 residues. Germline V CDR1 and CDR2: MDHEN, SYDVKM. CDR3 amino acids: CASSLWGEGGLAEAFF. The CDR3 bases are TGTGCCAGCAGTTTATGGGGGGAGGGAGGGTTGGCTGAAGCTTTCTTT.

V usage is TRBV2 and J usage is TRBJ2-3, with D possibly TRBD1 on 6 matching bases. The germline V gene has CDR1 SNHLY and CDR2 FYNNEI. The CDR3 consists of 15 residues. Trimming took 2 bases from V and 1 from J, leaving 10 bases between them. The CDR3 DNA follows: TGTGCCAGCAGTGAACACAGGGAAGGCACAGATACGCAGTATTTT. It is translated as CASSEHREGTDTQYF.

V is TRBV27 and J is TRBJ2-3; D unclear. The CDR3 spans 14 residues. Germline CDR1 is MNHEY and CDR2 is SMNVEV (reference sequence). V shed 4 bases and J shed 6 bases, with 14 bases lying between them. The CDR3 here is CASSSWTARDTQYF. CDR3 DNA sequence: TGTGCCAGCAGTTCCTGGACGGCACGGGATACGCAGTATTTT.